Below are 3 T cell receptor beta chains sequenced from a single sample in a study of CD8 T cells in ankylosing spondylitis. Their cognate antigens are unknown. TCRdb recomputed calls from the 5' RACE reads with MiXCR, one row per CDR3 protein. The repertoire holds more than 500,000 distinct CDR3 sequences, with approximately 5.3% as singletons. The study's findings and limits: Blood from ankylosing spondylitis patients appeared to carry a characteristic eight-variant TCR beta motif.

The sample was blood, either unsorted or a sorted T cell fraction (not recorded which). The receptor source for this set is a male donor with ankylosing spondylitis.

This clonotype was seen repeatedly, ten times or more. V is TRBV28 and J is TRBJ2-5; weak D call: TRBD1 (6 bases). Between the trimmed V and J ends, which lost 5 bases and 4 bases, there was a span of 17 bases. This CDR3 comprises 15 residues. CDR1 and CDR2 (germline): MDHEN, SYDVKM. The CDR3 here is CASSLTGLKAETQYF. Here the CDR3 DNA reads TGTGCCAGCAGTCTGACAGGATTGAAGGCAGAGACCCAGTACTTC. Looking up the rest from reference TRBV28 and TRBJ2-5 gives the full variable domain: DVKVTQSSRYLVKRTGEKVFLECVQDMDHENMFWYRQDPGLGLRLIYFSYDVKMKEKGDIPEGYSVSREKKERFSLILESASTNQTSMYLCASSLTGLKAETQYFGPGTRLLVL.

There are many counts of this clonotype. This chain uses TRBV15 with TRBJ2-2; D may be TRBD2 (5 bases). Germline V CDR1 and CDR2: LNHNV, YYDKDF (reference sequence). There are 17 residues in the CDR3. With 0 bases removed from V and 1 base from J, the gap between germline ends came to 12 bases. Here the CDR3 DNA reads TGTGCCACCAGCAGAGATTTGAGAGGGATGAACACCGGGGAGCTGTTTTTT. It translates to CATSRDLRGMNTGELFF.

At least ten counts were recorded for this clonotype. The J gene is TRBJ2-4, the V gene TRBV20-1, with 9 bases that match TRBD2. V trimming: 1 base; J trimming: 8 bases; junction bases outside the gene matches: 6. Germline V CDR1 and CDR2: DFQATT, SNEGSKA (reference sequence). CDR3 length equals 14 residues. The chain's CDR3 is CSARGGTSLYIQYF. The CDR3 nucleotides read TGCAGTGCTAGAGGCGGGACTAGCCTTTACATTCAGTACTTC.